These 29 T cell receptor beta chains were sequenced from one sample in a study of siplizumab effects on memory and regulatory T cells. TCRdb keeps only in-frame clones here, not all; method: immunoSEQ multiplex PCR. The table includes 65,000 to 90,000 clones, just over 90% detected once. The specimen was CD8+ T cells sorted from blood. The receptors stem from a human donor in good health.

This clone was detected only once. The chain uses TRBV7-3 and TRBJ2-3; the match to TRBD2 covers 14 bases. With 5 bases clipped from V and 3 bases from J, the junction kept 4 bases outside the gene matches. Germline CDR1 and CDR2: SGHTA and FQGTGA. The CDR3 sequence is 16 residues long. The CDR3 DNA reads as TGTGCCAGCAGCCCCGGACTAGCGGGGGGAACAGATACGCAGTATTTT. Translated, it gives CASSPGLAGGTDTQYF.

The rearrangement links TRBV30 to TRBJ2-7; no clear D. The germline CDR1 and CDR2 sequences are GTSNPN and SVGIG (reference sequence). Trimming shortened V by 7 bases and J by 2 bases, and 15 bases separated the two germline ends. This CDR3 has 13 residues. CDR3 residues: CALSTEFTYEQYF. The CDR3, as DNA: TGTGCCTTATCAACAGAATTTACCTACGAGCAGTACTTC. Based on the CDR3 plus reference TRBV30 and TRBJ2-7, the full variable domain is SQTIHQWPATLVQPVGSPLSLECTVEGTSNPNLYWYRQAAGRGLQLLFYSVGIGQISSEVPQNLSASRPQDRQFILSSKKLLLSDSGFYLCALSTEFTYEQYFGPGTRLTVT.

The chain links TRBV11-2 to TRBJ1-1, with D unclear. The CDR3 sequence is 14 residues long. V was pared by 0 bases and J by 1 base, with 6 bases between. CDR1 SGHAT and CDR2 FQNNGV come from the germline V gene. The chain's CDR3 is CASSLDWGNTEAFF. CDR3 nucleotides: TGTGCCAGCAGCTTAGATTGGGGGAACACTGAAGCTTTCTTT.

CDR3 loop: CASSVAEGPGNTIYF. The CDR3 nucleotides read TGTGCCAGCAGCGTAGCAGAGGGGCCTGGAAACACCATATATTTT. The rearrangement uses TRBV9 and TRBJ1-3, with D perhaps matching TRBD1 (5 bases). V shed 0 bases and J shed 2 bases, with 9 bases lying between them. Germline CDR1 SGDLS, CDR2 YYNGEE. This CDR3 region has 15 residues.

V usage is TRBV4-2 and J usage is TRBJ1-2; D not certain. Per germline, CDR1 LGHNA and CDR2 YNFKEQ. This CDR3 is built from 14 residues. Deletions cut 8 bases from V and 4 bases from J, with 17 bases between. The CDR3 bases are TGTGCCAGCTGTTGTACCGAGACTACCTATGGCTACACCTTC. Amino acid sequence: CASCCTETTYGYTF.

This chain connects TRBV19 to TRBJ1-2; TRBD1 matches at 7 bases. The V segment lost 3 bases and the J segment 3 bases; nucleotides outside the gene matches: 7. CDR3 length: 15 residues. Germline V gene data show CDR1 as LNHDA and CDR2 as SQIVND (reference sequence). The CDR3 here is CASSIATGADYGYTF. CDR3 in DNA: TGTGCCAGTAGTATCGCCACAGGGGCCGACTATGGCTACACCTTC.

The chain links TRBV29-1 to TRBJ2-3, with D unclear. This CDR3 spans 12 amino acids. The germline V and J ends were trimmed by 0 bases and 5 bases, with 6 bases remaining between them. Germline V gene sequence: CDR1 SQVTM, CDR2 ANQGSEA. This CDR3 is CSVEDLGDTQYF. CDR3 bases: TGCAGCGTTGAAGATCTAGGAGATACGCAGTATTTT.

The V gene is TRBV25-1, the J gene TRBJ2-3, with 8 nucleotides matching TRBD1. V shed 1 base, J shed 6 bases, and the junction held 6 bases outside the gene matches. In germline, CDR1 is MGHDK, CDR2 SYGVNS. The CDR3 length is 15 residues. The CDR3 bases are TGTGCCAGCAGTGAATCTCAGGGGGCGTCGGATACGCAGTATTTT. Translated, it gives CASSESQGASDTQYF.

This chain links TRBV4-3 with TRBJ2-7; the D call may be TRBD1 or TRBD2 (6 bases each). The CDR3 is 13 amino acids. V lost 2 bases and J 7 bases, leaving 12 bases between the germline ends. CDR1 and CDR2 from the germline V gene are LGHNA and YSLEER. Written as DNA, the CDR3 is TGCGCCAGCAGCCAAACGGGGGCGGGGGAGCAGTACTTC. Translation gives CASSQTGAGEQYF.

A word on this clone: The same CDR3 can be traced to other DNA sequences in this sample. The chain couples TRBV6-5 to TRBJ2-3, with TRBD2 matching 13 bases. The junction had 3 bases not matched to a gene; V was cut back by 6 bases and J by 3 bases. The CDR3 has 15 residues. The germline V gene encodes CDR1 MNHEY and CDR2 SVGAGI. CDR3: CASSPLAGGTDTQYF. The DNA for the CDR3 is TGTGCCAGCAGCCCACTAGCGGGGGGGACAGATACGCAGTATTTT.

The genes are TRBV4-1 and TRBJ2-7; D is unresolved. CDR1 is MGHRA, CDR2 YSYEKL, per germline. Trimming shortened V by 0 bases and J by 2 bases, and 11 bases separated the two germline ends. The CDR3 sequence is 15 residues long. The CDR3 region has the DNA TGCGCCAGCAGCCAAGATCCTTTAGGGACCTACGAGCAGTACTTC. Amino acid sequence: CASSQDPLGTYEQYF.

This sequence joins TRBV5-5 and TRBJ1-2; D ambiguous. The CDR3 extends over 17 amino acids. The ends were cut back, 4 bases at V and 6 bases at J, with 25 bases in the middle. The V gene's germline CDR1 is SGHKS and CDR2 YYEKEE (reference sequence). This CDR3 is CASSPLMGFLGSHGYTF. CDR3 sequence (DNA): TGTGCCAGCAGCCCATTGATGGGCTTCCTGGGCTCTCATGGCTACACCTTC.

The chain joins TRBV5-4 to TRBJ2-7; a possible D gene is TRBD1 (6 bases). The V gene's germline CDR1 is SGHNT and CDR2 YYREEE (reference sequence). The CDR3 length is 15 residues. With 4 bases removed from V and 5 bases from J, the gap between germline ends came to 19 bases. The CDR3, as DNA: TGTGCCAGCAGCAACAACAGGGTACCAGGGGACGAGCAGTACTTC. Amino acids: CASSNNRVPGDEQYF.

The chain combines TRBV5-6 with TRBJ2-2, with D tentatively TRBD1 (5 bases). V lost 2 bases, J lost 4 bases, and 12 bases lay in between. Germline CDR1 reads SGHDT; CDR2 reads YYEEEE. The CDR3 spans 15 residues. CDR3 sequence reads: CASSLGGAVTGELFF. The CDR3 nucleotides are TGTGCCAGCAGCTTAGGTGGGGCGGTCACCGGGGAGCTGTTTTTT.

This clone was seen just once. The rearrangement links TRBV6-1 to TRBJ2-1; 9 bases are a match to TRBD2. Germline CDR1 reads MNHNS; CDR2 reads SASEGT. Losses at the gene ends were 2 bases for V and 9 bases for J; bases not matched to a gene: 8. The CDR3 consists of 15 residues. The CDR3 spells CASSENGGGGGEQFF. The CDR3 DNA reads TGTGCCAGCAGTGAAAATGGCGGGGGGGGCGGTGAGCAGTTCTTC.

The rearrangement joins TRBV12-5 to TRBJ2-7; no definite D call. This CDR3 is built from 13 residues. Germline V gene sequence: CDR1 LGHNT, CDR2 FRNRAP. V was trimmed by 4 bases and J by 3 bases, leaving 10 bases between them. The CDR3 sequence is CASGYHTHYEQYF. Here the CDR3 DNA reads TGTGCTAGTGGTTATCACACCCACTACGAGCAGTACTTC.

The chain combines TRBV7-9 with TRBJ2-7, with 10 bases fitting TRBD2. Germline V gives CDR1 SEHNR, CDR2 FQNEAQ (reference sequence). The V segment lost 6 bases and the J segment 0 bases; nucleotides outside the gene matches: 2. The CDR3 spans 14 residues. CDR3 sequence: CASRIAGGSYEQYF. The CDR3 DNA is TGTGCCAGCAGGATAGCGGGGGGCTCCTACGAGCAGTACTTC.

CDR3: CASSSQGQPISGNTIYF. The CDR3 DNA follows: TGTGCCAGCAGCTCCCAGGGGCAGCCGATCTCTGGAAACACCATATATTTT. The chain employs TRBV7-2 and TRBJ1-3; D is possibly TRBD1 (6 bases). V was shortened by 4 bases and J by 0 bases, with 16 bases between the two germline ends. CDR3 length: 17 residues. From germline, CDR1 is SGHTA and CDR2 FQGNSA.

The rearrangement links TRBV5-4 to TRBJ2-1; no clear D. Trimming took 0 bases from V and 11 from J, leaving 9 bases between them. This CDR3 region has 12 residues. Germline CDR1 is SGHNT and CDR2 is YYREEE (reference sequence). Here the CDR3 DNA reads TGTGCCAGCAGCTTGGGAGGCCCTCAGCAGTTCTTC. It specifies CASSLGGPQQFF.

The V call is TRBV14, the J call TRBJ1-1; D is perhaps TRBD1 (6 bases). The CDR3 runs 13 residues. CDR1 and CDR2 from the germline V gene are SGHDN and FVKESK. The V and J ends lost 3 bases and 7 bases respectively, with 12 bases between them. In nucleotides, the CDR3 is TGTGCCAGCAGCCACGAACAGGGCTTTGAAGCTTTCTTT. It is translated as CASSHEQGFEAFF.

V usage is TRBV4-3 and J usage is TRBJ2-7; perhaps TRBD2 as D (5 bases). CDR3 length: 14 amino acids. The germline CDR1 and CDR2 sequences are LGHNA and YSLEER. V shed 1 base and J shed 7 bases, with 14 bases lying between them. The DNA of the CDR3 is TGCGCCAGCAGCCAAGTCGCGGGCGGACGGGAGCAGTACTTC. As protein: CASSQVAGGREQYF.

The chain employs TRBV4-1 and TRBJ1-1, with a tentative D call TRBD1 (5 bases). CDR3 length: 14 amino acids. Per germline, CDR1 MGHRA and CDR2 YSYEKL. The V and J ends lost 3 bases and 4 bases respectively, with 12 bases between them. CDR3 nucleotide sequence: TGCGCCAGCAGCCATCTAACAGGAACCACTGAAGCTTTCTTT. Amino acids: CASSHLTGTTEAFF.

The V and J genes are TRBV7-6 and TRBJ2-5, with a weak D call TRBD1 (5 bases). Germline V gene sequence: CDR1 SGHVS, CDR2 FNYEAQ. Trimming pared 1 base from V and 0 bases from J, leaving 9 bases between. The CDR3 sequence is 15 residues long. In nucleotides, the CDR3 is TGTGCCAGCAGCTTAGTTTGGGGCTACCAAGAGACCCAGTACTTC. Translated: CASSLVWGYQETQYF.

The J gene is TRBJ1-1, the V gene TRBV27; no reliable D call. CDR1 MNHEY and CDR2 SMNVEV come from the germline V gene (reference sequence). This CDR3 is 14 amino acids long. V lost 2 bases and J lost 1, with 8 bases in between. The CDR3 loop is CASSLEGGNTEAFF. The DNA of the CDR3 is TGTGCCAGCAGTTTAGAGGGTGGGAACACTGAAGCTTTCTTT.

The DNA for the CDR3 is TGCGCCAGCAGCTTGAGTTCGAACACTGAAGCTTTCTTT. Translating gives CASSLSSNTEAFF. This chain links TRBV5-1 with TRBJ1-1; D not resolved. The CDR3 spans 13 residues. CDR1 and CDR2 from the germline V gene are SGHRS and YFSETQ. Trimming removed 1 base at V and 1 base at J, with 5 bases between.

This chain uses TRBV11-2 with TRBJ1-4, with D unclear. The V end lost 4 bases, the J end lost 4 bases, and 16 bases lay between the germline ends. Germline V gene lookup returns CDR1 SGHAT and CDR2 FQNNGV. CDR3 length equals 16 residues. The CDR3 spells CASSSPGQGINEKLFF. Written as DNA, the CDR3 is TGTGCCAGCAGCTCCCCCGGCCAAGGGATTAATGAAAAACTGTTTTTT.

This clone was observed a single time. This rearrangement joins TRBV2 to TRBJ2-2, with no clear D. Germline V gives CDR1 SNHLY, CDR2 FYNNEI. The CDR3 loop spans 14 amino acids. V lost 1 base to trimming and J lost 8 bases, with 11 bases between them. CDR3 sequence: CASSEDSASGELFF. CDR3 DNA: TGTGCCAGCAGTGAAGACTCAGCCTCGGGGGAGCTGTTTTTT.

This chain links TRBV7-9 with TRBJ2-3; D possibly corresponds to TRBD2 (6 bases). Trimming removed 7 bases from V and 2 bases from J, with 16 bases in between. The CDR3 totals 15 residues. The germline gives CDR1 SEHNR, CDR2 FQNEAQ (reference sequence). In DNA form, the CDR3 reads TGTGCCAGCACCCTGCCAGGGACTTACACAGATACGCAGTATTTT. Amino acid sequence: CASTLPGTYTDTQYF.

V is TRBV19 and J is TRBJ1-1, with D possibly being TRBD1 (5 bases). The ends were cut back, 7 bases at V and 5 bases at J, with 11 bases in the middle. The CDR3 runs 12 residues. Germline CDR1 and CDR2: LNHDA and SQIVND (reference sequence). The CDR3 loop is CASMQGGTEAFF. In DNA form, the CDR3 reads TGTGCCAGTATGCAGGGTGGGACTGAAGCTTTCTTT.